This passage covers 13 T cell receptor beta chains from one sample sequenced in a study of blood T cell repertoires in COVID-19. Clones were read by immunoSEQ multiplex PCR, and TCRdb kept only the in-frame ones, dropping some. Among fewer than 150,000 clones listed, 70% to 90% were seen once. Sequencing used peripheral blood. Receptor source: a human donor in a cohort sampled during active COVID-19.

V gene TRBV13 combines with J gene TRBJ2-5; the D gene is possibly TRBD2 (6 bases). This CDR3 has 16 residues. Deletions cut 2 bases from V and 1 base from J, with 14 bases between. The germline CDR1 and CDR2 sequences are PRHDT and FYEKMQ (reference sequence). CDR3 sequence (DNA): TGTGCCAGCAGCTTACTAGAGGAGGGAATCCAAGAGACCCAGTACTTC. This gives the protein CASSLLEEGIQETQYF. The variable domain in full, with the rest retrieved from reference TRBV13 and TRBJ2-5, is AAGVIQSPRHLIKEKRETATLKCYPIPRHDTVYWYQQGPGQDPQFLISFYEKMQSDKGSIPDRFSAQQFSDYHSELNMSSLELGDSALYFCASSLLEEGIQETQYFGPGTRLLVL.

CDR3 in DNA: TGTGCCAGCAGAGGGGAGGCCCACTATGGCTACACCTTC. It specifies CASRGEAHYGYTF. The chain recombines TRBV25-1 with TRBJ1-2; maybe TRBD1 (5 bases). Trimming took off 6 bases at V and 3 bases at J, with 11 bases between the two ends. Germline CDR1 MGHDK, CDR2 SYGVNS. The CDR3 loop spans 13 amino acids.

The chain carries TRBV3-1 (or the pseudogene TRBV3-2) and TRBJ1-2; D not resolved. The V end was cut by 4 bases, the J end by 3 bases, with 9 bases between. CDR1 is LGHDT, CDR2 YNNKEL, per germline (reference sequence). The CDR3 is 13 residues long. CDR3 sequence: CASSLDGDYGYTF. In nucleotides, the CDR3 is TGTGCCAGCAGCCTTGACGGGGACTATGGCTACACCTTC.

The chain recombines TRBV11-2 with TRBJ2-5; a possible D gene is TRBD2 (7 bases). The CDR3 is made up of 15 amino acids. The V end was cut by 1 base, the J end by 5 bases, with 14 bases between. Per the germline V gene, CDR1 is SGHAT and CDR2 is FQNNGV. The CDR3 spells CASSLGGGARETQYF. The CDR3 coding sequence is TGTGCCAGCAGCTTAGGAGGGGGGGCCCGGGAGACCCAGTACTTC.

This clone occurred once. The chain carries TRBV5-1 and TRBJ2-2, with D possibly matching TRBD2 (5 bases). Germline CDR1 is SGHRS and CDR2 is YFSETQ. V lost 7 bases, J lost 9 bases, and 10 bases lay in between. This CDR3 is 11 amino acids long. CDR3 loop: CASSRERELFF. In DNA form, the CDR3 reads TGCGCCAGCTCGAGGGAACGGGAGCTGTTTTTT. The full variable domain, completed using reference TRBV5-1 and TRBJ2-2, is KAGVTQTPRYLIKTRGQQVTLSCSPISGHRSVSWYQQTPGQGLQFLFEYFSETQRNKGNFPGRFSGRQFSNSRSEMNVSTLELGDSALYLCASSRERELFFGEGSRLTVL.

The chain carries TRBV4-2 and TRBJ1-5, with TRBD1 matching 7 bases. The V and J ends lost 0 bases and 2 bases, in that order; junction bases with no gene match: 7. Germline V CDR1 and CDR2: LGHNA, YNFKEQ. The length of the CDR3 is 17 residues. This chain's CDR3 is CASSQDGTAKGNQPQHF. CDR3 DNA sequence: TGTGCCAGCAGCCAAGATGGGACAGCCAAAGGCAATCAGCCCCAGCATTTT.

V usage is TRBV12-3 or TRBV12-4 and J usage is TRBJ2-1, with D possibly TRBD1 on 5 matching bases. The CDR3 runs to 13 residues. V was pared by 5 bases and J by 10 bases, with 15 bases between. CDR3 DNA sequence: TGTGCCAGCAGTACTGGGGCGATCACGGAGCAGTTCTTC. Encoded protein: CASSTGAITEQFF.

CDR3 sequence reads: CASSSQQAQYF. The CDR3 region has the DNA TGTGCCAGCAGCTCCCAACAGGCGCAGTACTTC. The chain is built from TRBV7-9 and TRBJ2-7; the D gene is possibly TRBD1 (5 bases). Germline loops: CDR1 SEHNR, CDR2 FQNEAQ (reference sequence). The CDR3 is 11 residues long. Trimming left V 4 bases short and J 9 bases short, with 10 bases between.

V gene TRBV5-5 combines with J gene TRBJ1-4, with 11 bases fitting TRBD1. CDR3 length equals 17 residues. Unmatched junction bases numbered 10, after V lost 5 bases and J lost 4 bases. The germline V gene encodes CDR1 SGHKS and CDR2 YYEKEE (reference sequence). CDR3 DNA: TGTGCCAGCAGGACTGGGACAGGGGGAACGGGTAATGAAAAACTGTTTTTT. It translates to CASRTGTGGTGNEKLFF. The full variable domain, rest sourced from reference TRBV5-5 and TRBJ1-4, is DAGVTQSPTHLIKTRGQQVTLRCSPISGHKSVSWYQQVLGQGPQFIFQYYEKEERGRGNFPDRFSARQFPNYSSELNVNALLLGDSALYLCASRTGTGGTGNEKLFFGSGTQLSVL.

The chain uses TRBV24-1 and TRBJ2-1, with D possibly matching TRBD1 (6 bases). Germline loops: CDR1 KGHDR, CDR2 SFDVKD. V was cut by 4 bases and J by 7 bases, with 19 bases left in between. The CDR3 totals 16 residues. The chain's CDR3 is CATSDDARGISNEQFF. Here the CDR3 DNA reads TGTGCCACCAGTGACGACGCAAGGGGGATTTCAAATGAGCAGTTCTTC.

The chain uses TRBV6-5 and TRBJ2-2, with 9 bases identical to TRBD2. V shed 6 bases, J shed 5 bases, and the junction held 4 bases outside the gene matches. This CDR3 has 14 residues. Germline V gives CDR1 MNHEY, CDR2 SVGAGI. CDR3 bases: TGTGCCAGCAGGCTAGCGGGGAGAACCGGGGAGCTGTTTTTT. Residues: CASRLAGRTGELFF.

This sequence joins TRBV19 and TRBJ1-6, with 8 bases lining up with TRBD1. In germline, CDR1 is LNHDA, CDR2 SQIVND (reference sequence). V dropped 3 bases and J dropped 0; count of bases not matched to a gene: 4. The CDR3 extends over 17 amino acids. The CDR3 protein is CASSIQGARSYNSPLHF. The CDR3 DNA sequence: TGTGCCAGTAGTATCCAGGGGGCTCGCTCCTATAATTCACCCCTCCACTTT.

The chain carries TRBV24-1 and TRBJ1-5, with TRBD1 matching 8 bases. The germline gives CDR1 KGHDR, CDR2 SFDVKD. This CDR3 spans 15 amino acids. Trimming at V came to 3 bases and at J to 6 bases, leaving 6 bases not matched to a gene. The CDR3 loop reads CATSDGQGGGQPQHF. The CDR3 DNA reads TGTGCCACCAGTGATGGACAGGGTGGAGGTCAGCCCCAGCATTTT.